The following is a T cell receptor beta chain sequence with its context. The data were obtained in a study of blood T cells in healthy people across ages. The CDR3 loop spans 15 amino acids. In germline, CDR1 is SQVTM, CDR2 ANQGSEA. V lost 1 base and J lost 1, with 13 bases in between. The second PCR ran roughly 7 to 11 cycles with a sample-barcoded 5' primer and J-beta primers. TCRdb itself ran the 5' RACE reads through MiXCR, one entry per CDR3 protein. The sample has some 760,000 distinct CDR3 sequences, approximately 25% seen once. These data were also reused for a study on T cells of mothers and their children. That work adds: Related mother-child pairs showed slightly higher but non-significant overlap than unrelated pairs.

This receptor was obtained from a boy aged 5-17 years in good health. The chain couples TRBV29-1 to TRBJ1-1; D might be TRBD1 (6 bases). The material sequenced was blood. The CDR3: CSVEANRARNTEAFF. In DNA form, the CDR3 reads TGCAGCGTTGAAGCTAACAGGGCTCGGAACACTGAAGCTTTCTTT.